The 5 T cell receptor beta chains given below trace back to one sample, sequenced in a study of CD4 and CD8 cells across lung adenocarcinoma regions. TCRdb reprocessed the PCR reads via MiXCR and lists one record per CDR3 protein. Here the sample spans about 25,000 distinct CDR3 sequences, 53% being singletons. The sequenced sample was CD8+ T cells from the center of a lung tumor. These receptors were collected from a male donor with lung adenocarcinoma. The CD4 and CD8 labels of this study may be unreliable.

About this clonotype: A junction boundary mismatches the germline segment, possibly from a read error. This chain joins TRBV6-1 and TRBJ2-3, with D possibly matching TRBD2 (7 bases). The assigned J gene may be wrong: the sequence end matches TRBJ2-7 better. The germline V gene encodes CDR1 MNHNS and CDR2 SASEGT. The CDR3 totals 16 residues. CDR3 in amino acids: CPSREAGTGAKNTQYF. DNA for the CDR3: TGTCCCAGCCGCGAAGCGGGGACGGGGGCCAAAAACACGCAGTACTTC.

Points on this clonotype: The junction departs from the called germline gene at one end, perhaps through a read error. The genes are TRBV5-3 and TRBJ2-4; D might be TRBD2 (6 bases). TRBV5-3 is placed among ORFs of uncertain function. This CDR3 spans 15 amino acids. CDR3 nucleotides: TGTGGCAGAGGCTCGGGGGTTAGAGCCACAGACATTCAGTATTTC. Translated, it gives CGRGSGVRATDIQYF.

This clonotype was detected many times. The chain has TRBV10-2 and TRBJ2-7, with TRBD1 identical over 7 bases. CDR1 and CDR2 from the germline V gene are WSHSY and SAAADI. After removal of 2 bases from V and 2 bases from J, the junction contained 9 bases not matched to a gene. This CDR3 comprises 16 residues. CDR3 loop: CASSETGQALTYEQYF. In DNA form, the CDR3 reads TGCGCCAGCAGTGAGACCGGACAGGCCCTAACCTACGAGCAGTACTTC.

Worth noting for this clonotype: Germline and junction disagree at one end, which may indicate a read error. The chain couples TRBV10-2 to TRBJ2-5; a possible D gene is TRBD2 (5 bases). The CDR3 consists of 17 residues. The V gene's germline CDR1 is WSHSY and CDR2 SAAADI. The chain's CDR3 is CASSAAPGLRDPETQYF. The CDR3 bases are TGCGCCAGCAGTGCGGCTCCCGGACTCCGTGACCCAGAGACGCAGTATTTC.

This clonotype was seen many times. The V gene is TRBV6-5, the J gene TRBJ1-1; the D gene is possibly TRBD1 (5 bases). The germline V gene encodes CDR1 MNHEY and CDR2 SVGAGI. The length of the CDR3 is 13 residues. The V end was cut by 2 bases, the J end by 6 bases, with 10 bases between. This chain's CDR3 is CASSYPLGAEAFF. Written as DNA, the CDR3 is TGTGCCAGCAGTTACCCACTGGGGGCTGAAGCTTTCTTT.